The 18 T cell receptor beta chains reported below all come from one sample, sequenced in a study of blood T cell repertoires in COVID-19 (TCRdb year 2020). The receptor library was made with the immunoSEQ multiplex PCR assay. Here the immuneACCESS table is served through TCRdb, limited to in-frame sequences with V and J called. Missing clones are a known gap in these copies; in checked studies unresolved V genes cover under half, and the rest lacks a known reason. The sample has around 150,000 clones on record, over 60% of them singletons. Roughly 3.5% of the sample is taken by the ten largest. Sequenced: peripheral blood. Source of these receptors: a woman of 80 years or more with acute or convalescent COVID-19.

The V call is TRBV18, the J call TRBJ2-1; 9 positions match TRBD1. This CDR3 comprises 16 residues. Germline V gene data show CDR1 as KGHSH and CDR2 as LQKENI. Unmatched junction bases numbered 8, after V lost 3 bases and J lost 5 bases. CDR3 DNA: TGTGCCAGCTCACCCAGGACAGGGGAAAATAACAATGAGCAGTTCTTC. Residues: CASSPRTGENNNEQFF.

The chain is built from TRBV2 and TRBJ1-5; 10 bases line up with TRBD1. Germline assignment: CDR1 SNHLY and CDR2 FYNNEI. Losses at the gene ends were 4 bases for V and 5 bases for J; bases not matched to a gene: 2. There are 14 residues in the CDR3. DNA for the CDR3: TGTGCCAGCAGTGGGACAGGGGGTGATCAGCCCCAGCATTTT. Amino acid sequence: CASSGTGGDQPQHF.

The CDR3, as DNA: TGTGCCAGCAGTGAGGGAGGGGCTAAAAACATTCAGTACTTC. It specifies CASSEGGAKNIQYF. The gene calls are TRBV2 and TRBJ2-4; 7 bases match TRBD2. There are 14 residues in the CDR3. J was trimmed by 4 bases and V by 3 bases; bases with no gene match: 3. Per germline, CDR1 SNHLY and CDR2 FYNNEI.

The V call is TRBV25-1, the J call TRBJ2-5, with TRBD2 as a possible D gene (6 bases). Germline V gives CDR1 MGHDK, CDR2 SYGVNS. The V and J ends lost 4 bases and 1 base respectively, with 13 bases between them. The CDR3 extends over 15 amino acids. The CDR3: CASSGGVGVQETQYF. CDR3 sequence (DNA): TGTGCCAGCAGTGGGGGGGTCGGGGTCCAAGAGACCCAGTACTTC.

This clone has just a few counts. The CDR3 protein is CASSIGTSGRAFEQFF. The CDR3 nucleotides read TGTGCCAGTAGTATTGGGACTAGCGGGAGGGCCTTTGAGCAGTTCTTC. The chain employs TRBV19 and TRBJ2-1; 16 bases align to TRBD2. With 3 bases clipped from V and 9 bases from J, the junction kept 5 bases outside the gene matches. The CDR3 length is 16 residues. Germline V gene data show CDR1 as LNHDA and CDR2 as SQIVND (reference sequence).

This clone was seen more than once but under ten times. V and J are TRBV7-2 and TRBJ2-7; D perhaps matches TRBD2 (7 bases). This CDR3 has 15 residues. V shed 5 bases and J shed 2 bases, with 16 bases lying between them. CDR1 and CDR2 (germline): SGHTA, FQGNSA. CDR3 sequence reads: CASSPGGGGTYEQYF. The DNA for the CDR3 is TGTGCCAGCAGCCCCGGAGGGGGGGGGACCTACGAGCAGTACTTC.

CDR3 sequence reads: CASSLRGQETQYF. CDR3 nucleotide sequence: TGCGCCAGCAGCTTGCGAGGCCAAGAGACCCAGTACTTC. The chain combines TRBV5-1 with TRBJ2-5; no clear D. V was cut by 1 base and J by 1 base, with 5 bases left in between. Germline lookup yields CDR1 SGHRS and CDR2 YFSETQ. The CDR3 loop spans 13 amino acids.

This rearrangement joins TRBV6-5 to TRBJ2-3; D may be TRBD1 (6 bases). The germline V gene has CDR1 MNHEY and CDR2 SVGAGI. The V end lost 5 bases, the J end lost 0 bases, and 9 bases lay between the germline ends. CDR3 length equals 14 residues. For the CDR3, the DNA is TGTGCCAGCAGTCGGGGACAAAGCACAGATACGCAGTATTTT. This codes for CASSRGQSTDTQYF.

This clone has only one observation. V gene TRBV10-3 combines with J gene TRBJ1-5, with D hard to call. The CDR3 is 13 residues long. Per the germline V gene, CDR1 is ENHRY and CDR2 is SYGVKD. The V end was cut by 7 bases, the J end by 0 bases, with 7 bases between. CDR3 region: CAIKAYSNQPQHF. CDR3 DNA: TGTGCCATCAAAGCCTATAGCAATCAGCCCCAGCATTTT.

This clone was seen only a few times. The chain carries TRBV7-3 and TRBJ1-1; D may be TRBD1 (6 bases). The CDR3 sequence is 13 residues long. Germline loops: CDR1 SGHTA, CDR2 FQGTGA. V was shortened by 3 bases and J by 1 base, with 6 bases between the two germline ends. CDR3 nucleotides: TGTGCCAGCAGCTTGACAGGGAACACTGAAGCTTTCTTT. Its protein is CASSLTGNTEAFF.

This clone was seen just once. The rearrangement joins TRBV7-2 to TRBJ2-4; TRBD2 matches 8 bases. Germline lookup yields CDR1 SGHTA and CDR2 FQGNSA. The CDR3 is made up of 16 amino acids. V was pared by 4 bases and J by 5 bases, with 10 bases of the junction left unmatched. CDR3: CASSSIGLATQNIQYF. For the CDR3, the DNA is TGTGCCAGCAGCTCGATCGGACTAGCTACGCAAAACATTCAGTACTTC.

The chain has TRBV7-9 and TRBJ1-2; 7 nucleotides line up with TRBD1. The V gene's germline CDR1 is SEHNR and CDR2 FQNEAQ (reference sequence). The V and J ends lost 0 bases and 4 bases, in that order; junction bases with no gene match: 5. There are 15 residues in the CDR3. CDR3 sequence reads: CASSLADRRLYGYTF. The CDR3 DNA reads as TGTGCCAGCAGCTTAGCGGACAGGAGGCTCTATGGCTACACCTTC.

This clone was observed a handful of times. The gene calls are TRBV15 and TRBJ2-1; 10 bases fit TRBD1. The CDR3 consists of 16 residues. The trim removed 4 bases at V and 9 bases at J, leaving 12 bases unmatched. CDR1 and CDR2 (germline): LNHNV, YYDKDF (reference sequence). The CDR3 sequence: CATSIRPGQGSSEQFF. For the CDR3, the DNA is TGTGCCACCAGCATTCGCCCGGGACAGGGGTCGAGTGAGCAGTTCTTC.

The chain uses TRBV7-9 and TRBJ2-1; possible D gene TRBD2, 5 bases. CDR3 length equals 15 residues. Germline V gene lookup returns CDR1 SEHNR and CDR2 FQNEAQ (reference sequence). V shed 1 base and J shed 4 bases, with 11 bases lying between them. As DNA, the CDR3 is TGTGCCAGCAGCTTAGGTCGGGGAGAATACAATGAGCAGTTCTTC. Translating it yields CASSLGRGEYNEQFF.

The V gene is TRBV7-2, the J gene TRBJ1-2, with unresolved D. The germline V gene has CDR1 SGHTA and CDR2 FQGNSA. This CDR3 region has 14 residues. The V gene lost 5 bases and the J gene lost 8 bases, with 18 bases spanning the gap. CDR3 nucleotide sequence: TGTGCCAGCAGCATACTGGGCCAGGCTGGCGGCTACACCTTC. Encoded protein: CASSILGQAGGYTF.

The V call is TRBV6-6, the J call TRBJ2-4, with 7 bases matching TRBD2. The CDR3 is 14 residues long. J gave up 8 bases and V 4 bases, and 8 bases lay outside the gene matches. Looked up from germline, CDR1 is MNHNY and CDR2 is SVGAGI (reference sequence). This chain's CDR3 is CASSSVGGPDIQYF. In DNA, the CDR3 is TGTGCCAGCAGTTCGGTGGGAGGGCCGGACATTCAGTACTTC.

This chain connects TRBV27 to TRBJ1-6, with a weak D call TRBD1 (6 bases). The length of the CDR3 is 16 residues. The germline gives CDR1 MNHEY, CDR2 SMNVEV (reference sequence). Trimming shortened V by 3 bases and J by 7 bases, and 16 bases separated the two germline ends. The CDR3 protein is CASSFTISQGNSPLHF. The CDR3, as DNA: TGTGCCAGCAGTTTTACGATTTCACAGGGAAATTCACCCCTCCACTTT.

The CDR3 DNA sequence: TGTGCCAGCAGCGCCACAGGGAACTCTGGAAACACCATATATTTT. Its translation is CASSATGNSGNTIYF. The chain joins TRBV9 to TRBJ1-3, with a possible D match to TRBD1 (6 bases). The CDR3 contains 15 residues. V lost 3 bases to trimming and J lost 0 bases, with 10 bases between them. The V gene's germline CDR1 is SGDLS and CDR2 YYNGEE. The full variable domain, its missing parts supplied by reference TRBV9 and TRBJ1-3, is DSGVTQTPKHLITATGQRVTLRCSPRSGDLSVYWYQQSLDQGLQFLIQYYNGEERAKGNILERFSAQQFPDLHSELNLSSLELGDSALYFCASSATGNSGNTIYFGEGSWLTVV.